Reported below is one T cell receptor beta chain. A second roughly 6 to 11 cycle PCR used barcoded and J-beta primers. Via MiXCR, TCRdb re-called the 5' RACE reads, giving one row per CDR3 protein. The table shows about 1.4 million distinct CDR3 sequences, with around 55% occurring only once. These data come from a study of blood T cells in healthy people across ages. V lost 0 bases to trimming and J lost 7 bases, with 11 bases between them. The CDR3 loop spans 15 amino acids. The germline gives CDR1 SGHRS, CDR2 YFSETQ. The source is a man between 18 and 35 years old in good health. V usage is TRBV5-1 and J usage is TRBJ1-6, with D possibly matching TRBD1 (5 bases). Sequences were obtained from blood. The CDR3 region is CASSLGDGRNSPLHF. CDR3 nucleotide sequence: TGCGCCAGCAGCTTGGGGGACGGAAGAAATTCACCCCTCCACTTT.